This T cell receptor (beta chain) is from a study of T cell responses to AZD1222 COVID-19 vaccine. As for the study in general: Pooling covered second doses at about 4 or about 12 weeks. Study findings and constraints: Clonal diversity was possibly underestimated, and white British individuals and females predominated among donors. Targeting of unmutated variant regions was reportedly seen in nearly half of spike-specific TCRs. Baseline seropositives among AZD1222 recipients totaled only five to seven.

Comment on this clone: Its target is not known.

Generated by immunoSEQ multiplex PCR, the TCRdb table keeps only in-frame clones and is missing some. This sample has about 99,000 clones, with nearly 90% found just once. The germline CDR1 and CDR2 sequences are MGHRA and YSYEKL. Trimming pared 2 bases from V and 4 bases from J, leaving 11 bases between. The CDR3 totals 15 residues. This specimen was peripheral blood, taken on day 0 of AZD1222 vaccination. The rearrangement joins TRBV4-1 to TRBJ1-4; D is possibly TRBD1 (5 bases). The sequence was obtained from an adult in good health. The DNA for the CDR3 is TGCGCCAGCAGCCAATCGCGGGGGGGTAATGAAAAACTGTTTTTT. Translating it yields CASSQSRGGNEKLFF.